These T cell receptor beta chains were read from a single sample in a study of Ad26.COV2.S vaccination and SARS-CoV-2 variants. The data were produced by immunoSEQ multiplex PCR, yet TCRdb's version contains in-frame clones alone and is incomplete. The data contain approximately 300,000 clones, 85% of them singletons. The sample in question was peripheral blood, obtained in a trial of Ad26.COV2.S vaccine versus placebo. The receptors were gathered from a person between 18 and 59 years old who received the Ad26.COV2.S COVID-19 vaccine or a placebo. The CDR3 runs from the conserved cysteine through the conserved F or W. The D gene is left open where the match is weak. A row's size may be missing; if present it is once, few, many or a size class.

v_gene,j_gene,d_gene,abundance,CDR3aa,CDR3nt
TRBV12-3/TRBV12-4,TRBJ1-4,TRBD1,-,CASKGTGREKLFF,TGTGCCAGCAAGGGGACAGGGAGGGAAAAACTGTTTTTT
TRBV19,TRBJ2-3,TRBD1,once,CASSTQGVPTDTQYF,TGTGCCAGTAGTACACAGGGGGTCCCCACAGATACGCAGTATTTT
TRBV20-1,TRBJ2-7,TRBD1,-,CSASLGGQGTYEQYF,TGCAGTGCTAGTCTAGGTGGACAGGGAACCTACGAGCAGTACTTC
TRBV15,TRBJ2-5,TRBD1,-,CATSNGQALRVGETQYF,TGTGCCACCAGCAATGGACAGGCGCTACGGGTCGGAGAGACCCAGTACTTC
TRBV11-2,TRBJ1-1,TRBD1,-,CASSNDRGNTEAFF,TGTGCCAGCAGCAATGACAGGGGCAACACTGAAGCTTTCTTT
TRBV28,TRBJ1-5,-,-,CASRSGYQPQHF,TGTGCCAGCAGGTCAGGGTATCAGCCCCAGCATTTT
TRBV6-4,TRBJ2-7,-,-,CASTGKGEQYF,TGTGCCAGCACCGGCAAGGGCGAGCAGTACTTC
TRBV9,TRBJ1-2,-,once,CASSPRTVQGYTF,TGTGCCAGCAGCCCCAGGACCGTGCAGGGCTACACCTTC
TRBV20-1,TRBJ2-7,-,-,CSARDRLEQYF,TGCAGTGCGAGAGACAGGTTAGAGCAGTACTTC
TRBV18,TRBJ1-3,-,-,CASSPLPLRFSGNTIYF,TGTGCCAGCTCACCACTCCCTCTCAGGTTCTCTGGAAACACCATATATTTT
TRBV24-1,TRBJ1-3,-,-,CATSEGGNTIYF,TGTGCCACCAGTGAGGGCGGAAACACCATATATTTT
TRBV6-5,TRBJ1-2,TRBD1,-,CASSSQGGYGSYGYTF,TGTGCCAGCAGTTCTCAGGGGGGATATGGCAGCTATGGCTACACCTTC
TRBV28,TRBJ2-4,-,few,CASNRDLKNIQYF,TGTGCCAGCAATCGGGACCTCAAAAACATTCAGTACTTC
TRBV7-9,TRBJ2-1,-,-,CASSLAGGAGYYNEQFF,TGTGCCAGCAGCTTAGCAGGAGGGGCTGGATACTACAATGAGCAGTTCTTC
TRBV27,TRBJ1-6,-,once,CASSLSRESSPPLHF,TGTGCCAGCAGTTTATCCAGGGAATCCTCCCCACCCCTCCACTTT
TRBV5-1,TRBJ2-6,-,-,CASSDPVPLTSGANVLTF,TGCGCCAGCAGCGACCCGGTTCCGTTAACTTCTGGGGCCAACGTCCTGACTTTC
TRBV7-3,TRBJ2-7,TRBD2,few,CASSRRARTSGDSYEQYF,TGTGCCAGCAGCCGCCGGGCCAGGACTAGCGGGGATTCCTACGAGCAGTACTTC
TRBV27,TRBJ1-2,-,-,CASSEGRTGYTF,TGTGCCAGCAGTGAAGGGCGGACGGGCTACACCTTC
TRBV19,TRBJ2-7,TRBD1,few,CASSPGGQGYEQYF,TGTGCCAGTAGCCCCGGAGGACAGGGATACGAGCAGTACTTC